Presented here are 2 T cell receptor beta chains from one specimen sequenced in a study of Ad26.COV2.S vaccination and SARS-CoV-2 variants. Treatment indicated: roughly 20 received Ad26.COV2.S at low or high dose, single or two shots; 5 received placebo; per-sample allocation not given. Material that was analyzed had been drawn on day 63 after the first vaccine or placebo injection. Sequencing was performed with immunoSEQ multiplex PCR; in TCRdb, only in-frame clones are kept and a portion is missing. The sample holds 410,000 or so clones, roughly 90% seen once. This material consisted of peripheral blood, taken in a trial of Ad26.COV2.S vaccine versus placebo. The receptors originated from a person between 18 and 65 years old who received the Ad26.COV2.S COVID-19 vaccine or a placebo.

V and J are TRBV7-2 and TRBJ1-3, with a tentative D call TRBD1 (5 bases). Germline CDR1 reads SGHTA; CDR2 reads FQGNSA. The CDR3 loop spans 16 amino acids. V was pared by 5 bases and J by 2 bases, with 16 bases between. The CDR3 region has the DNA TGTGCCAGCAGCATGTGGGTTTGGGGGGCTGGAAACACCATATATTTT. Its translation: CASSMWVWGAGNTIYF.

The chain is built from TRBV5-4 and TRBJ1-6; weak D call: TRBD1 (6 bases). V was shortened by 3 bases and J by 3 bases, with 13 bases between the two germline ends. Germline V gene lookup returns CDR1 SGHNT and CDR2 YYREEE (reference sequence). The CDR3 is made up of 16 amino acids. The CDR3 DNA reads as TGTGCCAGCAGCTCACACAGGGATGGCTATAATTCACCCCTCCACTTT. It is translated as CASSSHRDGYNSPLHF.